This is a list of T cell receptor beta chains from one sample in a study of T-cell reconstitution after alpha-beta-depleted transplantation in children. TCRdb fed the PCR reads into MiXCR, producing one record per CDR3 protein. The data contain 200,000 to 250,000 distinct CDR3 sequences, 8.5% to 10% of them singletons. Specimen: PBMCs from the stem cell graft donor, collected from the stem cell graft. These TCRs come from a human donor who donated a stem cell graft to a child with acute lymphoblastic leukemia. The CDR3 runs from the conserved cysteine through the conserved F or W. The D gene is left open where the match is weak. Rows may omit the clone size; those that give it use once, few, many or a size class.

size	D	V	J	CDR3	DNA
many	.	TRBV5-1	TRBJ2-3	CASSLAGFPDTQYF	TGCGCCAGCAGCTTAGCAGGGTTTCCAGATACGCAGTATTTT
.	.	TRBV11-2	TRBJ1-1	CASSFSGGNTEAFF	TGTGCCAGCAGCTTTTCGGGTGGGAACACTGAAGCTTTCTTT
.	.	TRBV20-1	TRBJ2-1	CSAREQGLYNEQFF	TGCAGTGCTAGAGAACAGGGACTATACAATGAGCAGTTCTTC
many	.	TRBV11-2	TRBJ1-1	CASSPGAWGTEAFF	TGTGCCAGCAGCCCAGGGGCTTGGGGCACTGAAGCTTTCTTT
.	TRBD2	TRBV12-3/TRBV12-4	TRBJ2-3	CASTLGRRPGTTADTQYF	TGTGCCAGCACCCTCGGGAGAAGGCCCGGGACTACGGCAGATACGCAGTATTTT
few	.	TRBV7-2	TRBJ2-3	CASSSPGRWGADTQYF	TGTGCCAGCAGCTCCCCGGGGAGGTGGGGTGCAGATACGCAGTATTTT
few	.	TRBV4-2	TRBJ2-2	CASSQDGLTNTGELFF	TGTGCCAGCAGCCAAGATGGGCTGACGAACACCGGGGAGCTGTTTTTT
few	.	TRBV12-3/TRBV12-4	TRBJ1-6	CASRTANSPLHF	TGTGCCAGCAGGACAGCCAATTCACCCCTCCACTTT
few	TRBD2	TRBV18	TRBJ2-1	CASSREPGGSFHEQFF	TGTGCCAGCTCACGAGAGCCGGGGGGGAGCTTCCATGAGCAGTTCTTC
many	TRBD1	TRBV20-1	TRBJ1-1	CSARGGGGKEAEAFF	TGCAGTGCTAGAGGGGGAGGGGGCAAAGAGGCTGAAGCTTTCTTT
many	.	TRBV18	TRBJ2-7	CASSPPYLSGSYEQYF	TGTGCCAGCTCACCACCGTATTTATCAGGCTCCTACGAGCAGTACTTC
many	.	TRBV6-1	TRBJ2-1	CASSKGKGGIVYEQFF	TGTGCCAGCAGTAAAGGGAAGGGGGGTATAGTATATGAGCAGTTCTTC
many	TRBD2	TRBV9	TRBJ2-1	CASSVGLAGHLNEQFF	TGTGCCAGCAGCGTAGGTCTAGCGGGGCATCTCAATGAGCAGTTCTTC
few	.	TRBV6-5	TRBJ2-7	CASSVTYHYEQYF	TGTGCCAGCAGCGTAACGTACCATTACGAGCAGTACTTC
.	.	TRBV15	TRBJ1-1	CATSRVVGENTEAFF	TGTGCCACCAGCAGAGTGGTGGGGGAAAACACTGAAGCTTTCTTT
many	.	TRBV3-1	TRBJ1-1	CASSQAGWGMGMNTEAFF	TGTGCCAGCAGCCAAGCCGGGTGGGGGATGGGGATGAACACTGAAGCTTTCTTT
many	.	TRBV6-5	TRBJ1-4	CASSYPGLVGEKLFF	TGTGCCAGCAGTTACCCCGGACTGGTAGGGGAAAAACTGTTTTTT
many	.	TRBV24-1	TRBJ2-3	CATIKGTDTQYF	TGTGCCACCATCAAGGGCACAGATACGCAGTATTTT
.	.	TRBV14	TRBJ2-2	CASSLRSSANTGELFF	TGTGCCAGCAGCCTCAGATCCAGCGCGAACACCGGGGAGCTGTTTTTT
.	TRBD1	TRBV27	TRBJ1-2	CASSPGRGPNGYTF	TGTGCCAGCAGCCCGGGGAGGGGGCCTAATGGCTACACCTTC
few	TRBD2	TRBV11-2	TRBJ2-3	CASSPLQGRGGYTQYF	TGTGCCAGCAGCCCGCTACAGGGACGGGGGGGGTATACGCAGTATTTT
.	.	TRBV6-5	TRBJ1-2	CASSYSGQGPYGYTF	TGTGCCAGCAGTTACTCCGGGCAGGGGCCCTATGGCTACACCTTC
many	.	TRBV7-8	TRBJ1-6	CASSRPDYNSPLHF	TGTGCCAGCAGTCGGCCGGATTATAATTCACCCCTCCACTTT